Listed below are T cell receptor beta chains from one sample, sequenced in a study of blood T cell repertoires in COVID-19. Repertoires were generated with immunoSEQ multiplex PCR, while TCRdb's copy carries only in-frame clones and drops some. This table has roughly 25,000 clones, under 90% appearing once. The material sequenced was peripheral blood. These receptors were taken from a human donor in a cohort sampled during active COVID-19. Both conserved end residues are part of each CDR3. D genes are given only for firm matches. Clone size is given for some rows only: seen once, a few or many times, or a class if the clone is expanded.

j_call: TRBJ2-4; clone_size: NA; cdr3_length: 13; v_call: TRBV7-2; d_call: TRBD1; cdr3_aa: CASSTDRGYIQYF; cdr3_nt: TGTGCCAGCAGCACGGACAGGGGATACATTCAGTACTTC
j_call: TRBJ2-1; clone_size: NA; cdr3_length: 16; v_call: TRBV19; d_call: TRBD2; cdr3_aa: CASSIGIAGKTNEQFF; cdr3_nt: TGTGCCAGTAGTATAGGCATAGCGGGAAAAACCAATGAGCAGTTCTTC
j_call: TRBJ2-2; clone_size: NA; cdr3_length: 15; v_call: TRBV4-3; d_call: TRBD2; cdr3_aa: CASSQIAGNTGELFF; cdr3_nt: TGCGCCAGCAGCCAAATAGCGGGAAACACCGGGGAGCTGTTTTTT
j_call: TRBJ2-3; clone_size: NA; cdr3_length: 14; v_call: TRBV5-6; d_call: NA; cdr3_aa: CASSVLTGTDTQYF; cdr3_nt: TGTGCCAGCAGCGTATTGACAGGCACAGATACGCAGTATTTT
j_call: TRBJ2-3; clone_size: NA; cdr3_length: 14; v_call: TRBV5-1; d_call: NA; cdr3_aa: CASDRQRSTDTQYF; cdr3_nt: TGCGCCAGCGACAGGCAGCGAAGCACAGATACGCAGTATTTT
j_call: TRBJ1-2; clone_size: NA; cdr3_length: 14; v_call: TRBV21-1; d_call: NA; cdr3_aa: CASSFHRGQGGYTF; cdr3_nt: TGTGCCAGCAGCTTCCACAGGGGGCAGGGTGGCTACACCTTC
j_call: TRBJ2-1; clone_size: NA; cdr3_length: 15; v_call: TRBV19; d_call: NA; cdr3_aa: CASSLQGSSYNEQFF; cdr3_nt: TGTGCCAGTAGCCTCCAGGGTAGCTCCTACAATGAGCAGTTCTTC
j_call: TRBJ2-7; clone_size: NA; cdr3_length: 13; v_call: TRBV6-5; d_call: NA; cdr3_aa: CASSPGTNYEQYF; cdr3_nt: TGTGCCAGCAGTCCCGGGACAAACTACGAGCAGTACTTC
j_call: TRBJ1-1; clone_size: NA; cdr3_length: 12; v_call: TRBV18; d_call: NA; cdr3_aa: CASSLGWTEAFF; cdr3_nt: TGTGCCAGCTCCCTCGGTTGGACTGAAGCTTTCTTT
j_call: TRBJ2-2; clone_size: NA; cdr3_length: 15; v_call: TRBV2; d_call: NA; cdr3_aa: CASSGAGANTGELFF; cdr3_nt: TGTGCCAGCAGTGGGGCAGGGGCAAACACCGGGGAGCTGTTTTTT
j_call: TRBJ2-7; clone_size: NA; cdr3_length: 14; v_call: TRBV5-1; d_call: NA; cdr3_aa: CASSLDPGTYEQYF; cdr3_nt: TGCGCCAGCAGCTTGGATCCGGGAACCTACGAGCAGTACTTC
j_call: TRBJ1-2; clone_size: NA; cdr3_length: 16; v_call: TRBV3-1/TRBV3-2; d_call: NA; cdr3_aa: CASSPRQALTNYGYTF; cdr3_nt: TGTGCCAGCAGCCCCCGACAGGCTCTAACTAACTATGGCTACACCTTC
j_call: TRBJ1-2; clone_size: few; cdr3_length: 13; v_call: TRBV5-6; d_call: NA; cdr3_aa: CASSLNGAAGYTF; cdr3_nt: TGTGCCAGCAGCTTGAATGGGGCGGCTGGCTACACCTTC
j_call: TRBJ2-7; clone_size: NA; cdr3_length: 13; v_call: TRBV5-6; d_call: NA; cdr3_aa: CASSLEGFSEQYF; cdr3_nt: TGTGCCAGCAGCTTAGAGGGATTCTCCGAGCAGTACTTC
j_call: TRBJ2-2; clone_size: NA; cdr3_length: 13; v_call: TRBV28; d_call: NA; cdr3_aa: CASSLGLLGELFF; cdr3_nt: TGTGCCAGCAGTTTGGGACTGCTCGGGGAGCTGTTTTTT
j_call: TRBJ1-1; clone_size: NA; cdr3_length: 14; v_call: TRBV5-4; d_call: NA; cdr3_aa: CASITGWVRTEAFF; cdr3_nt: TGTGCCAGCATCACCGGGTGGGTAAGGACTGAAGCTTTCTTT
j_call: TRBJ1-2; clone_size: NA; cdr3_length: 12; v_call: TRBV15; d_call: NA; cdr3_aa: CATSQSGNGYTF; cdr3_nt: TGTGCCACCAGCCAATCAGGGAATGGCTACACCTTC